This note documents a single TCR beta chain sequence. The antigen remains unidentified. The sample originates from a study of cytomegalovirus exposure and HLA in healthy donors. Study results and caveats: Researchers counted 180 or so TCR beta chains as cytomegalovirus-associated. In a later analysis, a missense DCLRE1C variant was linked to TCR beta V- and J-gene trimming. Across donors, most TCRs were seen rarely, yet some public ones were widespread.

PCR involved 60 Vbeta and 13 Jbeta primers. Produced via immunoSEQ multiplex PCR; TCRdb's table is partial and in-frame only. This sample's table has roughly 100,000 clones. Participants comprised healthy donors of bone marrow. The sample taken for sequencing was PBMCs. This receptor was taken from a man aged 50-60 years in good health and CMV-seronegative.

The CDR3 DNA sequence: TGTGCCAGCAGCTTGACAGGGGGCGCTGGTAGTGAGCAGTACTTC. This sequence encodes CASSLTGGAGSEQYF. J is TRBJ2-7 and V is TRBV11-2; TRBD1 agrees at 10 bases. Germline V gene data show CDR1 as SGHAT and CDR2 as FQNNGV. This CDR3 region has 15 residues. V shed 3 bases, J shed 7 bases, and the junction held 9 bases outside the gene matches.